These 14 T cell receptor beta chains were all obtained from the same sample, sequenced in a study of T cell responses to AZD1222 COVID-19 vaccine. The protocol was immunoSEQ multiplex PCR, while the TCRdb copy is restricted to in-frame clones and leaves out a portion. The sample has approximately 67,000 clones; 70% to 90% are singletons. This sample comprised peripheral blood, obtained on day 0 of AZD1222 vaccination. The origin of the receptors is an adult in good health.

The V and J genes are TRBV10-3 and TRBJ1-5; TRBD1 matches at 8 bases. Germline assignment: CDR1 ENHRY and CDR2 SYGVKD. The CDR3 totals 14 residues. The J segment lost 6 bases and the V segment lost 7 bases, leaving 8 bases of the junction unmatched. CDR3 loop: CAITSGQEGQPQHF. Here the CDR3 DNA reads TGTGCCATCACCTCGGGACAGGAGGGTCAGCCCCAGCATTTT.

The CDR3 is CASSQRTDTTEAFF. The CDR3 DNA follows: TGTGCCAGCAGCCAAAGGACCGACACCACTGAAGCTTTCTTT. The chain uses TRBV3-1 (or the pseudogene TRBV3-2) and TRBJ1-1; no reliable D call. This CDR3 spans 14 amino acids. Trimming took 2 bases from V and 4 from J, leaving 11 bases between them. Germline lookup yields CDR1 LGHDT and CDR2 YNNKEL (reference sequence).

The chain employs TRBV19 and TRBJ1-4; 7 positions agree with TRBD1. The J segment lost 7 bases and the V segment lost 6 bases, leaving 8 bases of the junction unmatched. Germline V lookup: CDR1 LNHDA, CDR2 SQIVND (reference sequence). CDR3 size: 14 residues. The CDR3 is CASSLDRVAEKLFF. CDR3 DNA sequence: TGTGCCAGTAGCCTTGACAGGGTGGCTGAAAAACTGTTTTTT.

This chain joins TRBV24-1 and TRBJ1-2; the match to TRBD1 covers 7 bases. Germline lookup yields CDR1 KGHDR and CDR2 SFDVKD. J lost 9 bases, V lost 7 bases, and 4 bases had no gene match. CDR3 length equals 11 residues. The CDR3 sequence: CATRQGISYTF. The DNA for the CDR3 is TGTGCCACCAGACAGGGGATCAGCTACACCTTC.

The CDR3 DNA follows: TGCAGCGTCCGGAGACAATCCGCGAACACCGGGGAGCTGTTTTTT. Its translation: CSVRRQSANTGELFF. V gene TRBV29-1 combines with J gene TRBJ2-2; D is ambiguous. This CDR3 is 15 amino acids long. Trimming removed 6 bases at V and 0 bases at J, with 14 bases between. Germline assignment: CDR1 SQVTM and CDR2 ANQGSEA.

This clone appeared once. The chain joins TRBV10-1 to TRBJ1-2; 8 bases map to TRBD1. There are 14 residues in the CDR3. Unmatched junction bases numbered 9, after V lost 4 bases and J lost 8 bases. Germline V gene data show CDR1 as WNHNN and CDR2 as SYGVQD (reference sequence). The CDR3 is CASSAGQGHGGYTF. CDR3 bases: TGCGCCAGCAGTGCTGGACAGGGTCATGGGGGCTACACCTTC.

This clone was observed a handful of times. This chain uses TRBV2 with TRBJ1-5; 10 bases map to TRBD1. The CDR3 runs to 13 residues. Looked up from germline, CDR1 is SNHLY and CDR2 is FYNNEI. After removal of 4 bases from V and 6 bases from J, the junction contained 0 bases not matched to a gene. In nucleotides, the CDR3 is TGTGCCAGCAGTGGGACAGGGGGTCAGCCCCAGCATTTT. This translates into CASSGTGGQPQHF.

The chain uses TRBV18 and TRBJ1-1; D unclear. The V gene's germline CDR1 is KGHSH and CDR2 LQKENI. The V end was cut by 0 bases, the J end by 5 bases, with 4 bases between. CDR3 size: 12 residues. DNA for the CDR3: TGTGCCAGCTCACCACCGGGGACTGAAGCTTTCTTT. Its protein product is CASSPPGTEAFF.

The V call is TRBV5-8, the J call TRBJ2-7, with D unclear. The V gene's germline CDR1 is SGHTS and CDR2 YDEGEE. V shed 4 bases and J shed 7 bases, with 6 bases lying between them. This CDR3 is 10 amino acids long. CDR3 nucleotide sequence: TGTGCCAGCAGCGTGGCTGAGCAGTACTTC. Its translation: CASSVAEQYF.

This rearrangement joins TRBV19 to TRBJ1-5, with D possibly matching TRBD1 (6 bases). V shed 5 bases and J shed 4 bases, with 18 bases lying between them. This CDR3 contains 16 residues. Germline V gene sequence: CDR1 LNHDA, CDR2 SQIVND (reference sequence). The CDR3 protein is CASSARDGGLNQPQHF. In DNA form, the CDR3 reads TGTGCCAGTAGTGCCCGCGATGGGGGGCTGAATCAGCCCCAGCATTTT.

The chain has TRBV29-1 and TRBJ2-2, with 7 nucleotides matching TRBD2. Germline CDR1 is SQVTM and CDR2 is ANQGSEA. The trim removed 3 bases at V and 4 bases at J, leaving 8 bases unmatched. The CDR3 runs 15 residues. CDR3 sequence (DNA): TGCAGCGTTGAGCCCACGCGGGGGTCCACCGGGGAGCTGTTTTTT. Translating it yields CSVEPTRGSTGELFF.

The chain carries TRBV28 and TRBJ1-1; TRBD1 is a possible D gene (6 bases). The CDR3 totals 15 residues. Trimming pared 6 bases from V and 0 bases from J, leaving 14 bases between. Per germline, CDR1 MDHEN and CDR2 SYDVKM. The CDR3, as DNA: TGTGCCAGCAGCTCTGGGGGCAGTCTGAACACTGAAGCTTTCTTT. Its translation: CASSSGGSLNTEAFF. The whole variable domain, remainder taken from reference TRBV28 and TRBJ1-1, is DVKVTQSSRYLVKRTGEKVFLECVQDMDHENMFWYRQDPGLGLRLIYFSYDVKMKEKGDIPEGYSVSREKKERFSLILESASTNQTSMYLCASSSGGSLNTEAFFGQGTRLTVV.

This sequence joins TRBV18 and TRBJ2-7, with 7 bases identical to TRBD1. The CDR3 runs 14 residues. Looked up from germline, CDR1 is KGHSH and CDR2 is LQKENI. Trimming at V came to 6 bases and at J to 2 bases, leaving 7 bases not matched to a gene. CDR3 loop: CASSRQGTAYEQYF. DNA for the CDR3: TGTGCCAGCTCCCGACAGGGAACCGCCTACGAGCAGTACTTC.

This chain links TRBV28 with TRBJ2-2; 13 bases align to TRBD2. The trim removed 5 bases at V and 4 bases at J, leaving 13 bases unmatched. Germline V gene lookup returns CDR1 MDHEN and CDR2 SYDVKM. The CDR3 has 19 residues. The CDR3 DNA sequence: TGTGCCAGCAGTGGGCTACTGAGGACTAGCGGGAGTTTCACCGGGGAGCTGTTTTTT. Translation gives CASSGLLRTSGSFTGELFF.